Listed below are T cell receptor beta chains from one sample, sequenced in a study of T-cell memory formation after mild COVID-19. Via MiXCR, TCRdb re-called the 5' RACE reads, giving one row per CDR3 protein. The table has roughly 170,000 distinct CDR3 sequences, roughly 18% seen once. The sequenced sample was PBMCs or a T cell subset sorted from them (not recorded which). The receptors derive from a man younger than 35 who had mild COVID-19 (a few samples of this study predate the infection). Cell type and time point are not known. The CDR3 runs from the conserved cysteine through the conserved F or W. D genes are given only for firm matches. For some rows the clone size is stated as once, few or many, or as a class when expanded; others skip it.

v_gene	j_gene	d_gene	abundance	CDR3aa	CDR3nt
TRBV4-3	TRBJ2-3	-	-	CASSQVLGDTQYF	TGCGCCAGCAGCCAAGTACTGGGAGATACGCAGTATTTT
TRBV6-1	TRBJ1-2	-	-	CASSELLGSYGYTF	TGTGCCAGCAGTGAACTTCTTGGGAGCTATGGCTACACCTTC
TRBV2	TRBJ2-3	-	few	CASSPGQAFDTQYF	TGTGCCAGCAGTCCGGGACAAGCGTTCGATACGCAGTATTTT
TRBV29-1	TRBJ1-4	-	few	CSVPDFWEEKLFF	TGCAGCGTTCCGGACTTTTGGGAGGAAAAACTGTTTTTT
TRBV4-2	TRBJ1-6	-	many	CASSQDRNSPLHF	TGTGCCAGCAGCCAAGATCGGAATTCACCCCTCCACTTT
TRBV6-2/TRBV6-3	TRBJ2-2	-	-	CASSYMGTGELFF	TGTGCCAGCAGTTACATGGGTACCGGGGAGCTGTTTTTT
TRBV7-9	TRBJ2-2	-	few	CASNPGQHTGELFF	TGTGCCAGCAATCCCGGGCAGCACACCGGGGAGCTGTTTTTT
TRBV6-2/TRBV6-3	TRBJ2-5	-	many	CASSDGAQETQYF	TGTGCCAGCAGTGACGGGGCCCAAGAGACCCAGTACTTC
TRBV7-2	TRBJ2-1	-	few	CASSSRAGEQFF	TGTGCCAGCAGCTCGCGCGCTGGTGAGCAGTTCTTC
TRBV4-3	TRBJ2-2	TRBD2	-	CASSQELPGGSTGELFF	TGCGCCAGCAGCCAAGAGTTGCCGGGGGGGTCCACCGGGGAGCTGTTTTTT
TRBV18	TRBJ1-6	-	few	CASSPGTRGSPLHF	TGTGCCAGCTCACCCGGGACACGAGGATCACCCCTCCACTTT